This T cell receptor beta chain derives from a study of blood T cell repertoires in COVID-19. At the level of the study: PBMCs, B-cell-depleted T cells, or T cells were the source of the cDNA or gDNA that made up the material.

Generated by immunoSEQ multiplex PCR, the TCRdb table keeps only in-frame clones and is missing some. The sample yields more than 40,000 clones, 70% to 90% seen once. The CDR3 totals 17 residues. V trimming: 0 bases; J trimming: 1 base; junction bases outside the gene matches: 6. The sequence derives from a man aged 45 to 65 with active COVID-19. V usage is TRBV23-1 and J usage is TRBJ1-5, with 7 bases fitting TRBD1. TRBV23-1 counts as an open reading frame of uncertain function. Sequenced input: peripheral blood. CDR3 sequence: CASSQSKGARSNQPQHF. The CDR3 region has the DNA TGCGCCAGCAGTCAATCGAAGGGGGCTAGAAGCAATCAGCCCCAGCATTTT.